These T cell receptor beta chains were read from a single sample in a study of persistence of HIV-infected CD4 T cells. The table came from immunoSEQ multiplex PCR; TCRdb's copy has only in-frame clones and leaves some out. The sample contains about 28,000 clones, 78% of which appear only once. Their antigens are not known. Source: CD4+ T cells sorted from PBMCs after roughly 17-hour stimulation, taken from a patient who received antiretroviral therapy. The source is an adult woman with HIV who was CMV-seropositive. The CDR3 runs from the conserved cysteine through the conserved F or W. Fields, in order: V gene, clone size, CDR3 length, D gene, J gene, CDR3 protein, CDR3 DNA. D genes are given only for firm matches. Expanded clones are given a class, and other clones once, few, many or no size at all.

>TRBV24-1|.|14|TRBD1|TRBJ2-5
CATMGQGGGETQYF
TGTGCCACCATGGGACAGGGGGGCGGAGAGACCCAGTACTTC
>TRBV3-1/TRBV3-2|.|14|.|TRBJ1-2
CASSLGNSNYGYTF
TGTGCCAGCAGCCTGGGAAATTCTAACTATGGCTACACCTTC
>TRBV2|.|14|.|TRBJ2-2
CASSEVGLHGELFF
TGTGCCAGCAGTGAAGTAGGGCTCCACGGGGAGCTGTTTTTT
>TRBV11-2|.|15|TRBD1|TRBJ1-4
CASRSRTGGSEKLFF
TGTGCCAGCAGATCCCGGACAGGGGGTAGTGAAAAACTGTTTTTT
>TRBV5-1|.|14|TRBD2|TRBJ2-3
CASSFGTSTDTQYF
TGCGCCAGCAGCTTCGGGACTAGTACAGATACGCAGTATTTT
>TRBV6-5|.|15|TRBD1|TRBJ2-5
CASSDSQGPFETQYF
TGTGCCAGCAGTGACTCACAGGGGCCTTTTGAGACCCAGTACTTC
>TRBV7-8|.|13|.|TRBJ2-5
CASSRGAQETQYF
TGTGCCAGCAGCCGCGGGGCACAAGAGACCCAGTACTTC
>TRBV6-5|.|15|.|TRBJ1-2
CASRSVRTASYGYTF
TGTGCCAGCAGGTCGGTTAGGACAGCCAGCTATGGCTACACCTTC
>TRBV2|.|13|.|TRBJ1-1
CASSGQRNTEAFF
TGTGCCAGCAGTGGCCAGCGAAACACTGAAGCTTTCTTT
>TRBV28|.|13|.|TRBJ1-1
CASSFTQGTEAFF
TGTGCCAGCAGTTTTACACAGGGAACTGAAGCTTTCTTT
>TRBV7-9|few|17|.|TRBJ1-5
CASSSSTGWAGTQPQHF
TGTGCCAGCAGCTCTTCGACAGGCTGGGCAGGGACTCAGCCCCAGCATTTT
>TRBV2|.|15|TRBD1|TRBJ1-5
CASRPRGSMIQPQHF
TGTGCCAGCAGACCCAGGGGGTCCATGATTCAGCCCCAGCATTTT
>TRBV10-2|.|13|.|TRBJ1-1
CASNFGENTEAFF
TGCGCCAGCAATTTCGGGGAGAACACTGAAGCTTTCTTT
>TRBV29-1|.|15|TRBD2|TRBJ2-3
CSDKTSGRGTDTQYF
TGCAGCGACAAGACTAGCGGGAGGGGCACAGATACGCAGTATTTT
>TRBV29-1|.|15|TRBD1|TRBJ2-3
CSVDPDRAVTDTQYF
TGCAGCGTTGACCCAGACAGGGCGGTTACAGATACGCAGTATTTT
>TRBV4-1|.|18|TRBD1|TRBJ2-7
CASSQGLLRRDREHEQYF
TGCGCCAGCAGCCAAGGTCTCCTCCGCCGGGACAGGGAGCACGAGCAGTACTTC
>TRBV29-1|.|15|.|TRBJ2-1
CSVEEGQGLNNEQFF
TGCAGCGTTGAAGAGGGGCAGGGGCTTAACAATGAGCAGTTCTTC
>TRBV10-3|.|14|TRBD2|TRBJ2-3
CAIKLAGATDTQYF
TGTGCCATCAAGCTAGCGGGGGCCACAGATACGCAGTATTTT
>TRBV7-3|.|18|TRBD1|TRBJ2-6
CASSFPGQGRTGANVLTF
TGTGCCAGCAGCTTCCCGGGACAGGGTAGAACTGGGGCCAACGTCCTGACTTTC
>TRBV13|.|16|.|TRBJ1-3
CASSLDRGDAGNTIYF
TGTGCCAGCAGCTTAGATCGGGGAGATGCTGGAAACACCATATATTTT
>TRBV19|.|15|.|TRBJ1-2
CASSPRRSQRHGYTF
TGTGCCAGTAGTCCACGACGGTCCCAGAGGCATGGCTACACCTTC
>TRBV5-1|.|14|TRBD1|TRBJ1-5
CASSPQGGDQPQHF
TGCGCCAGCAGCCCACAGGGGGGCGATCAGCCCCAGCATTTT
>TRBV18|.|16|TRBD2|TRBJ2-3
CASSPKTGGGTDTQYF
TGTGCCAGCTCACCAAAAACCGGGGGGGGCACAGATACGCAGTATTTT
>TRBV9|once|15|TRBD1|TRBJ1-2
CASSETGAEYDGYTF
TGTGCCAGCAGCGAGACAGGGGCCGAATACGATGGCTACACCTTC
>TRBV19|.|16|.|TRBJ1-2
CASSAPRLGSHYGYTF
TGTGCCAGTAGTGCCCCCAGGTTGGGCTCTCACTATGGCTACACCTTC
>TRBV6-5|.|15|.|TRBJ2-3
CASSYSDSSTDTQYF
TGTGCCAGCAGTTACTCGGACTCTAGCACAGATACGCAGTATTTT
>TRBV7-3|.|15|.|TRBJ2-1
CASSPPDNAYNEQFF
TGTGCCAGCAGCCCGCCTGACAACGCCTACAATGAGCAGTTCTTC
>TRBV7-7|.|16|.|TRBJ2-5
CASSLGSRVGRETQYF
TGTGCCAGCAGCTTAGGTAGTAGAGTGGGGCGAGAGACCCAGTACTTC
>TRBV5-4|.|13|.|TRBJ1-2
CASSSQGYYGYTF
TGTGCCAGCAGCTCTCAGGGATACTATGGCTACACCTTC
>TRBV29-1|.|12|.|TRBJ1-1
CSVQTPNTEAFF
TGCAGCGTTCAAACTCCGAACACTGAAGCTTTCTTT
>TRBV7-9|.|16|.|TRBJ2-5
CASTPRSVGHQETQYF
TGTGCCAGCACCCCGCGTAGTGTAGGGCACCAAGAGACCCAGTACTTC
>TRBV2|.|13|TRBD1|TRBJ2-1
CASSEQGDVKQFF
TGTGCCAGCAGTGAACAGGGGGACGTGAAGCAGTTCTTC
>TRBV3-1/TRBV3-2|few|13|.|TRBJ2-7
CASSRDVRYEQYF
TGTGCCAGCAGCCGGGACGTGAGGTACGAGCAGTACTTC
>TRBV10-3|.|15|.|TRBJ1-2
CAISGNREGEGGYTF
TGTGCCATCAGTGGAAACAGGGAGGGGGAAGGTGGCTACACCTTC
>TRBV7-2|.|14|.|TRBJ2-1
CASSLSPALVEQFF
TGTGCCAGCAGCTTAAGTCCGGCACTGGTTGAGCAGTTCTTC
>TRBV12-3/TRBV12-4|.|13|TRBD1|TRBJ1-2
CASSRQGGIDYTF
TGTGCCAGCAGTCGACAGGGGGGAATTGACTACACCTTC
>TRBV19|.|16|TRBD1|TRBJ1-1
CASSSGQGSVNTEAFF
TGTGCCAGTAGTTCCGGACAGGGGTCGGTGAACACTGAAGCTTTCTTT
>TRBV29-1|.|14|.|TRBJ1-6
CSVMAGGIDSPLHF
TGCAGCGTGATGGCAGGAGGGATAGACTCACCCCTCCACTTT
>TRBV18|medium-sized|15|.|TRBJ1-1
CASSPLPDGGTEAFF
TGTGCCAGCTCACCACTCCCAGATGGAGGCACTGAAGCTTTCTTT
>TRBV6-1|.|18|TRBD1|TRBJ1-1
CASTDNRGLLSMNTEAFF
TGTGCCAGCACTGACAACAGGGGGCTTCTCTCCATGAACACTGAAGCTTTCTTT
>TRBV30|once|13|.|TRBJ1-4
CAWRALPGRKLFF
TGTGCCTGGAGAGCCCTACCAGGGCGGAAACTGTTTTTT
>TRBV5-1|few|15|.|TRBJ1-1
CASQEGGAGNTEAFF
TGCGCCAGCCAGGAGGGGGGCGCGGGGAACACTGAAGCTTTCTTT